These 8 T cell receptor beta chains came from one sample sequenced in a study of T cell changes during pregnancy in multiple sclerosis. Sequencing used immunoSEQ multiplex PCR; TCRdb keeps in-frame clones, though not all of them. The sample includes roughly 42,000 clones, almost 95% of them seen just once. The sample was CD4+ T cells from peripheral blood mononuclear cells, taken after pregnancy. Source of these receptors: a female donor with multiple sclerosis, enrolled in a pregnancy study.

V usage is TRBV2 and J usage is TRBJ2-2, with 7 bases fitting TRBD1. Germline values: CDR1 SNHLY, CDR2 FYNNEI. CDR3 length: 14 amino acids. Trimming at V came to 3 bases and at J to 4 bases, leaving 2 bases not matched to a gene. The CDR3 loop reads CASSDRGFTGELFF. The CDR3 DNA reads as TGTGCCAGCAGTGACAGGGGGTTCACCGGGGAGCTGTTTTTT.

J is TRBJ2-1 and V is TRBV5-1; TRBD2 matches 9 bases. CDR3 length equals 16 residues. CDR1 is SGHRS and CDR2 is YFSETQ in the germline V gene. The junction had 10 bases not matched to a gene; V was cut back by 2 bases and J by 7 bases. CDR3 amino acids: CASSLAGSGGTNEQFF. CDR3 nucleotide sequence: TGCGCCAGCAGCTTAGCCGGTAGCGGGGGCACTAATGAGCAGTTCTTC.

The chain recombines TRBV27 with TRBJ1-6; 7 bases are shared with TRBD1. Germline CDR1 reads MNHEY; CDR2 reads SMNVEV (reference sequence). CDR3 length: 16 amino acids. Germline trimming cut 5 bases from V and 5 bases from J; bases unmatched to any gene: 9. CDR3 region: CASSPTGMGNNSPLHF. The CDR3 bases are TGTGCCAGCAGTCCGACAGGGATGGGAAATAATTCACCCCTCCACTTT.

The chain recombines TRBV9 with TRBJ1-1, with TRBD1 identical over 7 bases. Trimming at V came to 0 bases and at J to 1 base, leaving 3 bases not matched to a gene. The V gene's germline CDR1 is SGDLS and CDR2 YYNGEE. The CDR3 is 15 amino acids. CDR3 in amino acids: CASSVEDRWNTEAFF. Here the CDR3 DNA reads TGTGCCAGCAGCGTAGAGGACAGGTGGAACACTGAAGCTTTCTTT.

The chain recombines TRBV19 with TRBJ1-1; D gene unclear. This CDR3 is built from 13 residues. Between the trimmed V and J ends, which lost 4 bases and 0 bases, there was a span of 6 bases. CDR1 and CDR2 (germline): LNHDA, SQIVND (reference sequence). The CDR3 protein is CASSNYMNTEAFF. In DNA, the CDR3 is TGTGCCAGTAGTAACTATATGAACACTGAAGCTTTCTTT. Variable domain in full (rest from reference TRBV19 and TRBJ1-1): DGGITQSPKYLFRKEGQNVTLSCEQNLNHDAMYWYRQDPGQGLRLIYYSQIVNDFQKGDIAEGYSVSREKKESFPLTVTSAQKNPTAFYLCASSNYMNTEAFFGQGTRLTVV.

The chain carries TRBV29-1 and TRBJ1-2; possibly TRBD1 for D (5 bases). There are 11 residues in the CDR3. Germline loops: CDR1 SQVTM, CDR2 ANQGSEA. Trimming shortened V by 7 bases and J by 4 bases, and 10 bases separated the two germline ends. CDR3 in DNA: TGCAGCGCAAAGGGGTCCTATGGCTACACCTTC. Its protein product is CSAKGSYGYTF.

V gene TRBV2 combines with J gene TRBJ1-4, with 7 nucleotides matching TRBD1. The CDR3 is 13 residues long. Germline CDR1 is SNHLY and CDR2 is FYNNEI. The trim removed 7 bases at V and 6 bases at J, leaving 5 bases unmatched. This chain's CDR3 is CASNRGTDEKLFF. Written as DNA, the CDR3 is TGTGCCAGCAACCGCGGGACAGATGAAAAACTGTTTTTT.

This rearrangement joins TRBV6-6 to TRBJ1-2; D may be TRBD1 (5 bases). The CDR3 is 13 residues long. The V end lost 4 bases, the J end lost 5 bases, and 11 bases lay between the germline ends. Germline CDR1 and CDR2: MNHNY and SVGAGI (reference sequence). The CDR3 DNA is TGTGCCAGCAGTTTAGGACATGAGTATGGCTACACCTTC. It yields the protein CASSLGHEYGYTF.